This T cell receptor (beta chain) was observed in a study of blood T cell repertoires in COVID-19. The CDR3 totals 14 residues. V shed 5 bases, J shed 6 bases, and the junction held 9 bases outside the gene matches. Looked up from germline, CDR1 is SGHVS and CDR2 is FNYEAQ. Original data processing: Cell counts per sample came from amplifying reference gene primers. Produced via immunoSEQ multiplex PCR; TCRdb's table is partial and in-frame only. V and J calls and clone size are those listed in that table; D and trimming were worked out from the DNA. The profile shows over 65,000 clones, roughly 81% of them singletons.

The chain recombines TRBV7-6 with TRBJ1-2, with TRBD1 matching 7 bases. The sequencing input was peripheral blood. The receptor was isolated from a human donor in a cohort sampled during active COVID-19. The CDR3 region is CASSPYRGKDGYTF. CDR3 nucleotides: TGTGCCAGCAGCCCTTACAGGGGTAAGGATGGCTACACCTTC.